Included here is one T cell receptor (beta chain) sequence, with context. Its target is unknown. Time point defined: blood 4 weeks post-SBRT, at nephrectomy. Treatment of the sample: 15 Gy SBRT to primary tumor, nephrectomy 4 weeks later. Nephrectomy followed 15 Gy stereotactic body radiation by 4 weeks. Blood was sampled at baseline, 2 weeks and 4 weeks after SBRT. Per germline, CDR1 SQVTM and CDR2 ANQGSEA. The CDR3 runs to 14 residues. The V and J ends lost 4 bases and 2 bases, in that order; junction bases with no gene match: 6. These data are taken from a study of radiation and T cells in renal cell carcinoma. Regarding the study as a whole: In blood, top tumor clones expanded by 2 weeks, shrinking by 4. Pretreatment tumor biopsies were lacking, so baseline clonotypes are unknown.

Clones were sequenced by immunoSEQ multiplex PCR, and TCRdb holds only the in-frame ones, with some missing. The sample holds under 100,000 clones, about 79% seen once. Sequencing was performed on blood, taken from a patient whose treatment included radiotherapy and nephrectomy. The TCR sequence derives from a man aged 60 to 75 with renal cell carcinoma. This chain connects TRBV29-1 to TRBJ2-7; the match to TRBD2 covers 9 bases. The CDR3 sequence: CSVGQRGAPYEQYF. CDR3 sequence (DNA): TGCAGCGTTGGCCAGCGGGGGGCACCCTACGAGCAGTACTTC.